Detailed here is one T cell receptor beta chain. Antigen unknown. V lost 3 bases to trimming and J lost 0 bases, with 11 bases between them. This CDR3 is 15 amino acids long. These data are taken from a study of T cell repertoires in cytomegalovirus infection. Study conclusions and caveats: HLA-C-restricted CMV-specific TCR beta clonotypes were dominant in the ex vivo response. Based on cumulative public TCR beta family frequency, carriers of CMV plus the relevant HLA were identified.

TCRdb itself ran the reads through MiXCR, one entry per CDR3 protein. The sample yields about a million distinct CDR3 sequences, roughly 30% seen once. The material was cultured CD8+ T cells from PBMCs, obtained from culture after CMV antigen stimulation. The TCR comes from a human donor in good health (CMV status not recorded). Some clones in this sample may be carry-over from other donors' samples. This sequence joins TRBV12-3 or TRBV12-4 and TRBJ1-2; no firm D call. The CDR3 DNA follows: TGTGCCAGCAGTTTTCTCCCCCGAGCTAACTATGGCTACACCTTC. Its translation: CASSFLPRANYGYTF.